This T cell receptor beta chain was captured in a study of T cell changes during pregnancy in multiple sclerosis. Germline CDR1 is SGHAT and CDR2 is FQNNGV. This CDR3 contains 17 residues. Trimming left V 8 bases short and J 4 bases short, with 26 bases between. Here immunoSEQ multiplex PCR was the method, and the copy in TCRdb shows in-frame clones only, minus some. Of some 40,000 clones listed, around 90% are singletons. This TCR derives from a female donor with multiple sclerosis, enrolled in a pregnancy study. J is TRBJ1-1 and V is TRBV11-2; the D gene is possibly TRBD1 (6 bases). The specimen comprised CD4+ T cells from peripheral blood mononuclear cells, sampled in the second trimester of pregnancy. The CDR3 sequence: CASGERGAQGMATEAFF. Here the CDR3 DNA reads TGTGCCAGCGGAGAGCGGGGGGCGCAAGGAATGGCCACTGAAGCTTTCTTT.